This TCR beta chain was recorded in a study of quantifying T cell responses using KT2 cells. As for the study in general: TCR alpha and beta constant-region primers primed reverse transcription of RNA. Estimated efficiency of the T4 ligation step was above 9% under optimum conditions. Regarding the study as a whole: Even the lowest spike-in, about one KT2 cell per 100,000 PBMC, yielded detectable KT2 sequences.

A single-stranded UMI oligo with SP2 sequence was ligated to cDNA 3' ends. An equimolar mix of RC1.1 and RC1.2 primed the beta chain across TRBC1 and TRBC2. TCRdb reprocessed the UMI-ligation and nested PCR reads via MiXCR and lists one record per CDR3 protein. The sample carries roughly 51,000 distinct CDR3 sequences, 9% to 15% recorded once. Trimming removed 3 bases from V and 2 bases from J; junction bases left unmatched: 1. Germline CDR1 and CDR2: DFQATT and SNEGSKA (reference sequence). CDR3 length equals 13 residues. There are many counts of this clonotype. Antigen unknown. Unfractionated PBMC were spiked with known numbers of KT2 clone cells. Fixed numbers of PBMC received varying amounts of KT2 cells.

This receptor was taken from a human donor. This chain links TRBV20-1 with TRBJ2-3, with 8 bases that match TRBD1. The sequencing input was PBMCs spiked with cells of the T cell clone KT2. The CDR3 region is CSARTGATDTQYF. Here the CDR3 DNA reads TGCAGTGCTAGGACAGGGGCCACAGATACGCAGTATTTT.